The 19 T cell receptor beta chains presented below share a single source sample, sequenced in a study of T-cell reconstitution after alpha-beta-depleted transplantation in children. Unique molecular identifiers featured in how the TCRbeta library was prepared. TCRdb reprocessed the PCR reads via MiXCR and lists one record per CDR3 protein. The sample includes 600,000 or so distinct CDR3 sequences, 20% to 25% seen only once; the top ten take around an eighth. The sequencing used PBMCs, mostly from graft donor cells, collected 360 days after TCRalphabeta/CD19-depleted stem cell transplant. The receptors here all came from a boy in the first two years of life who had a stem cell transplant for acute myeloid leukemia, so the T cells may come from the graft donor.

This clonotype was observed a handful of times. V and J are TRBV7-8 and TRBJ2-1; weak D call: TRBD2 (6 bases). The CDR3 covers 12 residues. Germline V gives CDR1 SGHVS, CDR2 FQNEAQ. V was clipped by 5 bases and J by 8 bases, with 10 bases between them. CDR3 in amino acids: CASSPREDEQFF. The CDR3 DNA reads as TGTGCCAGCAGCCCTAGGGAGGATGAGCAGTTCTTC.

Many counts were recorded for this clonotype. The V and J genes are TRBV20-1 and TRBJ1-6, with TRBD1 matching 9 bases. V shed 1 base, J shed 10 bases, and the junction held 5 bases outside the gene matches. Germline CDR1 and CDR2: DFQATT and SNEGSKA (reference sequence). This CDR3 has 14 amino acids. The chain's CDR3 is CSARVRTGDSPLHF. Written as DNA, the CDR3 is TGCAGTGCTAGAGTCAGGACAGGGGACTCACCCCTCCACTTT.

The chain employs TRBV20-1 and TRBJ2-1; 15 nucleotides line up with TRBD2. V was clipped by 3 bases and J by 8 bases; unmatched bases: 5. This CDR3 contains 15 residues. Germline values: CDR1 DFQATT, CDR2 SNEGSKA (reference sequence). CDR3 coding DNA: TGCAGTGCTAGGGGTGGACTAGCGGGGGGGCATGAGCAGTTCTTC. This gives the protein CSARGGLAGGHEQFF.

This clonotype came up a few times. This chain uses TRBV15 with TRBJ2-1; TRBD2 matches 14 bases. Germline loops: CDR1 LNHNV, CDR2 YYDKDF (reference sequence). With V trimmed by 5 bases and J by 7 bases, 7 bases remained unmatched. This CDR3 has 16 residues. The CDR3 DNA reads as TGTGCCACCAGCTTCCGACTAGCGGGGGGGCAGAATGAGCAGTTCTTC. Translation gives CATSFRLAGGQNEQFF. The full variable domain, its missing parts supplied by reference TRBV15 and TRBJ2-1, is DAMVIQNPRYQVTQFGKPVTLSCSQTLNHNVMYWYQQKSSQAPKLLFHYYDKDFNNEADTPDNFQSRRPNTSFCFLDIRSPGLGDTAMYLCATSFRLAGGQNEQFFGPGTRLTVL.

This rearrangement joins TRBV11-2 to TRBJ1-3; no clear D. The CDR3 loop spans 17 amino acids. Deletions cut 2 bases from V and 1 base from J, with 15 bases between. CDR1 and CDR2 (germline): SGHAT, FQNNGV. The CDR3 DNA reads TGTGCCAGCAGCTTAAATCTCGGCCAGCCTTCTGGAAACACCATATATTTT. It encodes CASSLNLGQPSGNTIYF.

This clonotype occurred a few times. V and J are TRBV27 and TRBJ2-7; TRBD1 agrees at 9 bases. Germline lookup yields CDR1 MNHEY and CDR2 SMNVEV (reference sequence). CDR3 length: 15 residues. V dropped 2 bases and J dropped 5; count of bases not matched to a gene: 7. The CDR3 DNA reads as TGTGCCAGCAGTTTAGGGACAGGGTTTTTCCACGAGCAGTACTTC. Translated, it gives CASSLGTGFFHEQYF.

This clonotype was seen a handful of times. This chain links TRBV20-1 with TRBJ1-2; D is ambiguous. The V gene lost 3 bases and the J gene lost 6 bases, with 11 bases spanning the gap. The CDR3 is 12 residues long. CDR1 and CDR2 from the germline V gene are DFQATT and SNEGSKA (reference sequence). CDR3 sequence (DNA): TGCAGTGCTAGCCGGGATTTTGATGGCTACACCTTC. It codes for CSASRDFDGYTF.

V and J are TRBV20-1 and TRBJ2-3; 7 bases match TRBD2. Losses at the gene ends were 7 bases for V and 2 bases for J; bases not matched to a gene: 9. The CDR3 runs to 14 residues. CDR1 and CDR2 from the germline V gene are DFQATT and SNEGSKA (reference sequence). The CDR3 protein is CSVRGIRFTDTQYF. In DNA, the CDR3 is TGCAGTGTGCGGGGGATCAGGTTCACAGATACGCAGTATTTT.

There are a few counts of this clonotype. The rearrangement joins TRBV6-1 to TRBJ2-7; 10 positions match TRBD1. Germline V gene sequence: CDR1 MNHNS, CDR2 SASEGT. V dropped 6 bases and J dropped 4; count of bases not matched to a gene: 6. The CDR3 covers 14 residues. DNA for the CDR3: TGTGCCAGCAGCCCCGACAGGGGGCGATACGAGCAGTACGTC. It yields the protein CASSPDRGRYEQYV.

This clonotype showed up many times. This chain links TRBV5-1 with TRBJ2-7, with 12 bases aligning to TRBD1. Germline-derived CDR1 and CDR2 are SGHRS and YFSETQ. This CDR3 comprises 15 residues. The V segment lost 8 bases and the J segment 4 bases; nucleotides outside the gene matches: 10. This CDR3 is CARGEGQGASYEQYV. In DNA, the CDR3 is TGCGCCAGGGGAGAGGGACAGGGGGCGTCGTACGAGCAGTACGTC.

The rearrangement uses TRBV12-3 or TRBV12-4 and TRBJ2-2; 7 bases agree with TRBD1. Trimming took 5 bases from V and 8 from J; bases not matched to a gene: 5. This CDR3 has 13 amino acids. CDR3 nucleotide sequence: TGTGCCAGCAGTCTGACAGGGAAGGGGGAGCTGTTTTTT. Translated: CASSLTGKGELFF.

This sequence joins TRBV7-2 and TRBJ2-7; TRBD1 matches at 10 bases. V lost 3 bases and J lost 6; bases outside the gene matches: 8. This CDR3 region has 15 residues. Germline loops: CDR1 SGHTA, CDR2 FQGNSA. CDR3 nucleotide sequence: TGTGCCAGCAGCTTCGGGACAGGGGCCGTCGGCGAGCAGTACTTC. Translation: CASSFGTGAVGEQYF.

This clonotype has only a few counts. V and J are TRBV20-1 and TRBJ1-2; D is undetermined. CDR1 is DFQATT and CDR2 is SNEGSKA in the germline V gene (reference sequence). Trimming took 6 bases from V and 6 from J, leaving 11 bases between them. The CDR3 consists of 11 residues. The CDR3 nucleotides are TGCAGTGCGGTGGAGGCACATGGCTACACCTTC. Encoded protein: CSAVEAHGYTF.

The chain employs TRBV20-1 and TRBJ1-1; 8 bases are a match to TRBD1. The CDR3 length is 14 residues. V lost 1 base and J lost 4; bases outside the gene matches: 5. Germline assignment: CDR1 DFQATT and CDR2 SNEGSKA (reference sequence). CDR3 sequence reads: CSARAPGGRTEAFF. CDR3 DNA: TGCAGTGCTAGAGCTCCAGGGGGCCGCACTGAAGCTTTCTTT.

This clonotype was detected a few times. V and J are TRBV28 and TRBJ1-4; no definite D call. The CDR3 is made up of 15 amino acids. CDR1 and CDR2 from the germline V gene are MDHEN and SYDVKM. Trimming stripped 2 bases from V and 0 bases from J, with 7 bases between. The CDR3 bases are TGTGCCAGCAGTTTAATCGGCCCAACTAATGAAAAACTGTTTTTT. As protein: CASSLIGPTNEKLFF. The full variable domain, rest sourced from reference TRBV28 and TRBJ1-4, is DVKVTQSSRYLVKRTGEKVFLECVQDMDHENMFWYRQDPGLGLRLIYFSYDVKMKEKGDIPEGYSVSREKKERFSLILESASTNQTSMYLCASSLIGPTNEKLFFGSGTQLSVL.

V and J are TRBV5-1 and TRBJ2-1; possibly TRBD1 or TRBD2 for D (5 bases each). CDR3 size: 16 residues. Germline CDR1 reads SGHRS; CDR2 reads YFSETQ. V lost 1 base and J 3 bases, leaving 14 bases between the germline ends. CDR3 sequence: CASSLWERTSYNEQFF. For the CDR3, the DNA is TGCGCCAGCAGCTTGTGGGAGAGGACAAGCTACAATGAGCAGTTCTTC.

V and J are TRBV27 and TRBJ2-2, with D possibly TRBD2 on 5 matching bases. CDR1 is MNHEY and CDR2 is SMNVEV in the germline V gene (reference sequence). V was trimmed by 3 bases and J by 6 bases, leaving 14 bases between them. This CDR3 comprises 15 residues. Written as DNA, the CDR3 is TGTGCCAGCAGTTTCGGGTATAAGGGAGCCGGGGAGCTGTTTTTT. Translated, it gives CASSFGYKGAGELFF.

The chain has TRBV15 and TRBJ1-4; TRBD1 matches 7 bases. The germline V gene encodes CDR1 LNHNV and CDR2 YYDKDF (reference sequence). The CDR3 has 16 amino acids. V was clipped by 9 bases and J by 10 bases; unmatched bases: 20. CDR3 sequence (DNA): TGTGCCACTCAGAGAAGGGTGACAGGGACCAGCGGAAAACTGTTTTTT. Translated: CATQRRVTGTSGKLFF.

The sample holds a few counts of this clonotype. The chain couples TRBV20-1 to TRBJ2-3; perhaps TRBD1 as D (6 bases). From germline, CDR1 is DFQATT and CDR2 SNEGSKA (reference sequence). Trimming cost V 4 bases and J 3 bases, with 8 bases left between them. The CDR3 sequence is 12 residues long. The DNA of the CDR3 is TGCAGTGCTAACAGGGAAACAGATACGCAGTATTTT. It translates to CSANRETDTQYF.